What follows are 10 T cell receptor beta chains derived from one specimen sequenced in a study of beta chain features in type 1 diabetes (dated by TCRdb to between 2017 and 2018). Library preparation was by the immunoSEQ multiplex PCR assay. The entire amount of isolated RNA was reverse transcribed using the High Capacity cDNA Reverse Transcription Kit, so the sequenced TCRB transcripts were expressed ones. Not all clones reach the TCRdb copy of this immuneACCESS table, which keeps in-frame sequences only. Checked studies attribute under half of the gap to unresolved V genes and leave the rest unexplained. The sample yields over 700,000 clones; about 17% were counted once. The ten largest clones represent around 0.02% of the sample. Sequenced material: naive CD4+ T cells from blood. The cell subset or site label, read with the paper, signifies: true naive CD4+ T cells. The receptors were gathered from a woman under 30 in good health.

In regard to this clone: The same CDR3 is also encoded by other DNA sequences in this sample. The chain carries TRBV20-1 and TRBJ1-4; D gene uncertain. Germline CDR1 and CDR2: DFQATT and SNEGSKA (reference sequence). The CDR3 has 11 amino acids. V was pared by 2 bases and J by 4 bases, with 2 bases between. The CDR3 DNA follows: TGCAGTGCTAGACGTAATGAAAAACTGTTTTTT. Its translation: CSARRNEKLFF.

This clone has just a few counts. V gene TRBV10-3 combines with J gene TRBJ1-1; D unclear. This CDR3 comprises 13 residues. V was trimmed by 6 bases and J by 8 bases, leaving 16 bases between them. Germline CDR1 and CDR2: ENHRY and SYGVKD. CDR3 in amino acids: CAISRLGTGEAFF. CDR3 DNA: TGTGCCATCAGCCGCCTTGGAACGGGAGAAGCTTTCTTT.

The rearrangement links TRBV4-3 to TRBJ2-3; D is perhaps TRBD2 (5 bases). Germline values: CDR1 LGHNA, CDR2 YSLEER. CDR3 length: 18 residues. V lost 2 bases to trimming and J lost 4 bases, with 22 bases between them. The CDR3 bases are TGCGCCAGCAGCCAACAACTACAGCGGAGCTCTGCCCCAGATACGCAGTATTTT. The encoded protein is CASSQQLQRSSAPDTQYF.

Notes on this clone: Additional DNA sequences in this sample encode the identical CDR3. The chain joins TRBV28 to TRBJ2-3, with 12 bases lining up with TRBD1. Trimming cost V 4 bases and J 2 bases; bases outside gene matches: 4. Per the germline V gene, CDR1 is MDHEN and CDR2 is SYDVKM. There are 16 residues in the CDR3. As DNA, the CDR3 is TGTGCCAGCAGTTCGGGACAGGGGGCGCCCACAGATACGCAGTATTTT. It yields the protein CASSSGQGAPTDTQYF. Based on the CDR3 plus reference TRBV28 and TRBJ2-3, the full variable domain is DVKVTQSSRYLVKRTGEKVFLECVQDMDHENMFWYRQDPGLGLRLIYFSYDVKMKEKGDIPEGYSVSREKKERFSLILESASTNQTSMYLCASSSGQGAPTDTQYFGPGTRLTVL.

The table lists this clone with a few counts. The CDR3 loop is CASSLAQGREETQYF. CDR3 DNA: TGTGCCAGCAGCTTAGCGCAGGGGCGGGAAGAGACCCAGTACTTC. The chain combines TRBV7-9 with TRBJ2-5; D might be TRBD1 (6 bases). This CDR3 has 15 residues. The ends were cut back, 0 bases at V and 3 bases at J, with 11 bases in the middle. CDR1 and CDR2 from the germline V gene are SEHNR and FQNEAQ (reference sequence). Looking up the rest from reference TRBV7-9 and TRBJ2-5 gives the full variable domain: DTGVSQNPRHKITKRGQNVTFRCDPISEHNRLYWYRQTLGQGPEFLTYFQNEAQLEKSRLLSDRFSAERPKGSFSTLEIQRTEQGDSAMYLCASSLAQGREETQYFGPGTRLLVL.

This chain connects TRBV6-1 to TRBJ2-5; 13 nucleotides align to TRBD2. V was pared by 9 bases and J by 9 bases, with 10 bases of the junction left unmatched. Germline CDR1 reads MNHNS; CDR2 reads SASEGT. The CDR3 covers 14 residues. The CDR3 reads CASGLAGVQWAQYF. Written as DNA, the CDR3 is TGTGCCAGTGGACTAGCGGGAGTCCAGTGGGCCCAGTACTTC.

This clone was seen a handful of times. V gene TRBV11-2 combines with J gene TRBJ2-7; a weak D match, TRBD2 (6 bases). Looked up from germline, CDR1 is SGHAT and CDR2 is FQNNGV. V lost 1 base, J lost 0 bases, and 10 bases lay in between. The CDR3 runs to 15 residues. CDR3 sequence: CASSLVGTRSYEQYF. The CDR3 coding sequence is TGTGCCAGCAGCTTAGTGGGGACTCGCTCCTACGAGCAGTACTTC.

This clone was seen only a few times. The chain is built from TRBV11-1 and TRBJ2-7, with TRBD1 as a possible D gene (6 bases). V was pared by 4 bases and J by 2 bases, with 15 bases between. Looked up from germline, CDR1 is SGHAT and CDR2 is FQDESV (reference sequence). CDR3 length: 15 amino acids. DNA for the CDR3: TGTGCCAGCAGCTCTTCTGGGACACCACCCTACGAGCAGTACTTC. Its protein product is CASSSSGTPPYEQYF.

The rearrangement links TRBV7-8 to TRBJ1-5, with D possibly matching TRBD1 (5 bases). The CDR3 consists of 15 residues. The ends were cut back, 1 base at V and 2 bases at J, with 9 bases in the middle. Germline-derived CDR1 and CDR2 are SGHVS and FQNEAQ. CDR3 protein: CASSLVARGNQPQHF. In DNA form, the CDR3 reads TGTGCCAGCAGCTTAGTGGCCAGGGGCAATCAGCCCCAGCATTTT.

The chain uses TRBV5-1 and TRBJ1-1, with D possibly matching TRBD1 (5 bases). The CDR3 loop spans 14 amino acids. Germline lookup yields CDR1 SGHRS and CDR2 YFSETQ. V lost 3 bases, J lost 4 bases, and 13 bases lay in between. CDR3 protein: CASSWGPSGTEAFF. CDR3 in DNA: TGCGCCAGCAGCTGGGGCCCCTCCGGCACTGAAGCTTTCTTT.